Described below is a single TCR beta chain sequence and its context. Its antigen is not yet known. Nothing much larger sits one base from this clone, and base qualities are not available. The data derive from a study of blood T cell repertoires in COVID-19 (dated by TCRdb to about 2020). In the study overall: Samples covering the acute and convalescent phases of COVID-19 were provided by collaborators in the United States, Italy and Spain. The dataset comprised deeply sampled blood TCRbeta repertoires from subjects exposed to, actively infected with, or recovered from COVID-19. The prospective study material was composed of cDNA or gDNA derived from T cells, B-cell-depleted T cells, or PBMCs. The samples were drawn from the first 160 participants of the ongoing ImmuneRACE study and from over a thousand subjects provided by 6 global collaborators. The sample metadata nearly always contained a de-identified subject ID, COVID-19 status, age in years and sex. The repertoires were released in a freely available public database intended as a resource for research on the immune response to SARS-CoV-2. HLA class I and class II types, where available, came from metadata supplied by the sample provider rather than from assay-based typing.

V lost 4 bases and J lost 7 bases; the stretch between them is 16 bases long. Taken from cysteine to phenylalanine, the CDR3 has 15 residues. Of the read, only the CDR3 DNA is kept; its 45 bases are in frame from base 1. CDR1 and CDR2, looked up from the germline V gene (reference sequence), are PRHDT and FYEKMQ. TCRbeta CDR3 regions were amplified from genomic DNA by means of the immunoSEQ Assay, a bias-controlled multiplex PCR. In the source study's methods: Within the assay, amplification of reference gene primers was used to estimate how many nucleated cells each sample contained. To quantify the absolute abundance of each unique TCRbeta CDR3 rearrangement, sequence reads were collapsed and filtered. For each sample, productive Simpson clonality was calculated as the square root of Simpson's diversity index over productive rearrangements. In its TCRdb copy, this immuneACCESS table keeps in-frame sequences only and misses some clones. Where compared with another copy, unresolved V genes explain less than half of these, and the others have no known cause. That table furnishes V, J and clone size, whereas the DNA furnished D and trimming. The sample table lists approximately 270,000 clones, nearly 90% of them with a count of one. The top ten hold 3% to 3.5% of the sample.

Collaborating institutions collected whole blood in K2EDTA tubes following their own protocols. Collaborator samples were shipped for TCRbeta analysis as frozen whole blood, isolated PBMCs, or DNA extracted from either sample type. On the study overall, not on this receptor specifically: The amount of clinical and demographic metadata varied by source and participant and was provided uncurated.

This receptor chain uses TRBV13 and TRBJ2-2; the D gene is possibly TRBD2, with 6 bases matching. The sample taken for sequencing was peripheral blood. The sequence came from a man younger than 35 with active or convalescent COVID-19. The CDR3 reads as follows: CASSSSAGGNGELFF. The nucleotide sequence is TGTGCCAGCAGCTCCTCGGCCGGCGGGAACGGGGAGCTGTTTTTT.